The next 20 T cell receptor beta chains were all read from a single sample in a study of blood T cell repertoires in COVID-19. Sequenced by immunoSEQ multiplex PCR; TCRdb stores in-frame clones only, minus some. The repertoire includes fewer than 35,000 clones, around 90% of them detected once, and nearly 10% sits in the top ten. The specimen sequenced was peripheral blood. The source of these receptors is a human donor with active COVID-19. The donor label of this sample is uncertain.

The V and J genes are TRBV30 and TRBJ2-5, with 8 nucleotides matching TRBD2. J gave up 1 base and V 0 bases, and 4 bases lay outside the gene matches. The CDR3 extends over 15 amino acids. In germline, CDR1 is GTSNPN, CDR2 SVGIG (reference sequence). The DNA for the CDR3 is TGTGCCTGGAGTGTTTCCGGGACTAGCCAAGAGACCCAGTACTTC. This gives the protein CAWSVSGTSQETQYF. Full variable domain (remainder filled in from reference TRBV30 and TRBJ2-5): SQTIHQWPATLVQPVGSPLSLECTVEGTSNPNLYWYRQAAGRGLQLLFYSVGIGQISSEVPQNLSASRPQDRQFILSSKKLLLSDSGFYLCAWSVSGTSQETQYFGPGTRLLVL.

The chain's CDR3 is CASVDDRTSSYNEQFF. As DNA, the CDR3 is TGTGCCAGCGTGGACGACAGAACCTCCTCCTACAATGAGCAGTTCTTC. The rearrangement uses TRBV7-6 and TRBJ2-1; D may be TRBD1 (5 bases). CDR3 length: 16 amino acids. CDR1 SGHVS and CDR2 FNYEAQ come from the germline V gene. Trimming left V 8 bases short and J 0 bases short, with 17 bases between.

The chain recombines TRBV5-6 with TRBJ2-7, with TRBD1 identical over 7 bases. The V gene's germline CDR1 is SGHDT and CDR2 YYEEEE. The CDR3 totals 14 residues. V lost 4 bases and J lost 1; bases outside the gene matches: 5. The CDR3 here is CASSPTGQSYEQYF. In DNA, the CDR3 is TGTGCCAGCAGCCCGACGGGACAGTCCTACGAGCAGTACTTC. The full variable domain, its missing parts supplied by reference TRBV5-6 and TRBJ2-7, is DAGVTQSPTHLIKTRGQQVTLRCSPKSGHDTVSWYQQALGQGPQFIFQYYEEEERQRGNFPDRFSGHQFPNYSSELNVNALLLGDSALYLCASSPTGQSYEQYFGPGTRLTVT.

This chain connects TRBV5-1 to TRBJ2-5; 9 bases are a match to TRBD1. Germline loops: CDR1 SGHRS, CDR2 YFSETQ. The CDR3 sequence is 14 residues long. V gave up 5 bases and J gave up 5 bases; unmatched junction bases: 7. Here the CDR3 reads CASREDRGVETQYF. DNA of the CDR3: TGCGCCAGCAGAGAGGACAGGGGAGTGGAGACCCAGTACTTC.

The chain's CDR3 is CASSFPRLAGAETQYF. DNA of the CDR3: TGTGCCAGCAGCTTCCCCCGACTAGCGGGAGCCGAGACCCAGTACTTC. The V and J genes are TRBV21-1 and TRBJ2-5; TRBD2 was called by the table and not checked on the DNA. TRBV21-1 is a documented pseudogene. The length of the CDR3 is 16 residues.

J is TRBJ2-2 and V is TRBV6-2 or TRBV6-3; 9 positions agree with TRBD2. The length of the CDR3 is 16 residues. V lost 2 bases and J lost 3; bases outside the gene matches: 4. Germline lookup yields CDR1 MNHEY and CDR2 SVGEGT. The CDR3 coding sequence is TGTGCCAGCAGTTACGAAACTAGCGGGTACACCGGGGAGCTGTTTTTT. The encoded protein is CASSYETSGYTGELFF.

Here the CDR3 reads CASSPSGVGQGWLGANVLTF. CDR3 nucleotides: TGTGCCAGCAGCCCCTCGGGGGTGGGACAGGGGTGGTTGGGGGCCAACGTCCTGACTTTC. The chain recombines TRBV28 with TRBJ2-6; 10 nucleotides match TRBD1. The germline gives CDR1 MDHEN, CDR2 SYDVKM. Unmatched junction bases numbered 18, after V lost 6 bases and J lost 4 bases. The CDR3 runs 20 residues. Variable domain in full (rest from reference TRBV28 and TRBJ2-6): DVKVTQSSRYLVKRTGEKVFLECVQDMDHENMFWYRQDPGLGLRLIYFSYDVKMKEKGDIPEGYSVSREKKERFSLILESASTNQTSMYLCASSPSGVGQGWLGANVLTFGAGSRLTVL.

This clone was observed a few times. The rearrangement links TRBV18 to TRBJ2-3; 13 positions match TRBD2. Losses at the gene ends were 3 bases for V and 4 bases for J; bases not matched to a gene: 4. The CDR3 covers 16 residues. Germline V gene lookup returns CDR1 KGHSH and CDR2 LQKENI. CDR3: CASSPGTSGISDTQYF. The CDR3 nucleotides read TGTGCCAGCTCACCGGGGACTAGCGGGATATCAGATACGCAGTATTTT.

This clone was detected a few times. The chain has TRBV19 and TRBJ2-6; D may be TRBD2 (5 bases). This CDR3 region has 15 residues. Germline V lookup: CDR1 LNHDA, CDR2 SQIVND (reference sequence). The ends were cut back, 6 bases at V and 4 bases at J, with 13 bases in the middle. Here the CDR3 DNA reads TGTGCCAGTAGGGGGAAAGCGGAAGGGGCCAACGTCCTGACTTTC. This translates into CASRGKAEGANVLTF.

The CDR3 is CASSSRTSGTGELFF. The CDR3 region has the DNA TGTGCCAGCTCATCCAGGACTAGCGGCACCGGGGAGCTGTTTTTT. The V gene is TRBV18, the J gene TRBJ2-2; 10 bases match TRBD2. The CDR3 is 15 residues long. Germline V gives CDR1 KGHSH, CDR2 LQKENI. V gave up 5 bases and J gave up 4 bases; unmatched junction bases: 4.

CDR3 sequence: CASTIAGDPYEQYF. The CDR3 DNA reads as TGCGCCAGCACTATAGCGGGGGATCCCTACGAGCAGTACTTC. V usage is TRBV10-1 and J usage is TRBJ2-7; TRBD2 aligns across 9 bases. CDR1 is WNHNN and CDR2 is SYGVQD in the germline V gene (reference sequence). The CDR3 contains 14 residues. Trimming removed 7 bases from V and 2 bases from J; junction bases left unmatched: 6.

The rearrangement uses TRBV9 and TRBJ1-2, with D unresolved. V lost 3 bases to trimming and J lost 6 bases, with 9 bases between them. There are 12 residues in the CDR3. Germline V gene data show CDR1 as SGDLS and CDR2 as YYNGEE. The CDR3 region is CASSGSLDGYTF. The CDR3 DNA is TGTGCCAGCAGCGGCTCACTGGATGGCTACACCTTC.

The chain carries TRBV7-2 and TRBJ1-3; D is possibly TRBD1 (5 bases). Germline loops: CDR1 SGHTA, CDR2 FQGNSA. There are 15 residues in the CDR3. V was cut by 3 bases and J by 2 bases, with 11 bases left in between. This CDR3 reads CASSFRASTGNTIYF. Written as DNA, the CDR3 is TGTGCCAGCAGCTTCAGGGCTTCAACTGGAAACACCATATATTTT.

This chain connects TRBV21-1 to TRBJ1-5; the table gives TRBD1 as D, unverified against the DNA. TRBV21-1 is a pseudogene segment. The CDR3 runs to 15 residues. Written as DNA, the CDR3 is TGTGCCAGCAGATCCAGAGGGACAGACAATCAGCCCCAGCATTTT. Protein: CASRSRGTDNQPQHF.

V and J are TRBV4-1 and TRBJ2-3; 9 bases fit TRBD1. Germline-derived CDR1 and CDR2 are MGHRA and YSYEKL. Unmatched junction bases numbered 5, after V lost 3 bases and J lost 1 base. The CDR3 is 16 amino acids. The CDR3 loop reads CASSQGYRGRTDTQYF. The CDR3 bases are TGCGCCAGCAGCCAGGGGTACAGGGGGCGCACAGATACGCAGTATTTT.

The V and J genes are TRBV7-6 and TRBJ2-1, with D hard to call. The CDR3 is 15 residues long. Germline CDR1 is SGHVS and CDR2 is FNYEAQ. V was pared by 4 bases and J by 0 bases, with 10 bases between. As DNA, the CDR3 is TGTGCCAGCAGCTCGCCAGCGCCCTCCTACAATGAGCAGTTCTTC. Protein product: CASSSPAPSYNEQFF.

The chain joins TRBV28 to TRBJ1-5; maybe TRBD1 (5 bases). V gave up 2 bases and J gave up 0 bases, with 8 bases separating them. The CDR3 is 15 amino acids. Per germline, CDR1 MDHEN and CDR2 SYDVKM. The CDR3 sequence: CASSLQGFSNQPQHF. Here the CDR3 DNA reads TGTGCCAGCAGTTTACAGGGTTTTAGCAATCAGCCCCAGCATTTT.

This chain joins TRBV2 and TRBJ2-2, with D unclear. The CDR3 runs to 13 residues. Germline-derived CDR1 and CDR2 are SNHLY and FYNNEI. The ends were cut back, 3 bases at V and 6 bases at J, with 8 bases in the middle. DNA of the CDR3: TGTGCCAGCAGTGAGTGGAGCGCCGGGGAGCTGTTTTTT. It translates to CASSEWSAGELFF. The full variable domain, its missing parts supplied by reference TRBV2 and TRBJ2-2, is EPEVTQTPSHQVTQMGQEVILRCVPISNHLYFYWYRQILGQKVEFLVSFYNNEISEKSEIFDDQFSVERPDGSNFTLKIRSTKLEDSAMYFCASSEWSAGELFFGEGSRLTVL.

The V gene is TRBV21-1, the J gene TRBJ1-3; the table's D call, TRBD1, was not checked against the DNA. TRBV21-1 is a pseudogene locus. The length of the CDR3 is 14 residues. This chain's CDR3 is CASSRTGFGNTIYF. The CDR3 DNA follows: TGTGCCAGCAGCAGGACAGGGTTTGGAAACACCATATATTTT.

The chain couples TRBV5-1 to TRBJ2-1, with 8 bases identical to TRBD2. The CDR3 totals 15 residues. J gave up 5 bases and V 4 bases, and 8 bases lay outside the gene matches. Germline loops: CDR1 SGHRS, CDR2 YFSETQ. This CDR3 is CASSPRGGQNNEQFF. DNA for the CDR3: TGCGCCAGCAGCCCCCGGGGGGGCCAGAACAATGAGCAGTTCTTC.